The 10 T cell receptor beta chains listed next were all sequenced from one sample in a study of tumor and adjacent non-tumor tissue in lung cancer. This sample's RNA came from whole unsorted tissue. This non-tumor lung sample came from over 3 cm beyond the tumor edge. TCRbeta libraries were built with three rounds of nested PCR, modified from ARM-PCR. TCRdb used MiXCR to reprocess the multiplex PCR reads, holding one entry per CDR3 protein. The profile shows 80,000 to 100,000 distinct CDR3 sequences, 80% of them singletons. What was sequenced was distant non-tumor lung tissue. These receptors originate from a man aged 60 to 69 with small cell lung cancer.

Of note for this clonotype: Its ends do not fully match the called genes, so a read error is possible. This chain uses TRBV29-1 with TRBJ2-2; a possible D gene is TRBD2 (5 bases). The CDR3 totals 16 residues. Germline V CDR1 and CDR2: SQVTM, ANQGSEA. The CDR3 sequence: CSALEHSSSNTGELFF. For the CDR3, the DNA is TGCAGCGCCCTGGAGCATTCGAGTTCGAACACCGGGGAACTGTTTTTT.

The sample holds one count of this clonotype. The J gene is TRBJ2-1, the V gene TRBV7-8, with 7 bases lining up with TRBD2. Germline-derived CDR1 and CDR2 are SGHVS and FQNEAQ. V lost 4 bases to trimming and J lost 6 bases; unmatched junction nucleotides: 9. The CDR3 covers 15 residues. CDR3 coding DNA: TGTGCCAGCAGCTGGGTAACGGGAGGTACCAATGAGCAGTTCTTC. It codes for CASSWVTGGTNEQFF.

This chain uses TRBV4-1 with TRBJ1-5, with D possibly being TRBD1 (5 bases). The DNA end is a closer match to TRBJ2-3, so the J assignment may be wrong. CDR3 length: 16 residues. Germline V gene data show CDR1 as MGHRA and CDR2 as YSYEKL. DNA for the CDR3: TGCGCCAGCAGAGAAAGGATCAGGGCGCTCGGTCAGCCCCAGTATTTT. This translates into CASRERIRALGQPQYF.

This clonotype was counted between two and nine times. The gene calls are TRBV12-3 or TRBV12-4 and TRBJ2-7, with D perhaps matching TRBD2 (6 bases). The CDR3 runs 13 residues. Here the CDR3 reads CVSSPLGGYEQYF. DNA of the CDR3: TGTGTTAGCAGCCCGTTGGGGGGCTACGAGCAGTACTTC.

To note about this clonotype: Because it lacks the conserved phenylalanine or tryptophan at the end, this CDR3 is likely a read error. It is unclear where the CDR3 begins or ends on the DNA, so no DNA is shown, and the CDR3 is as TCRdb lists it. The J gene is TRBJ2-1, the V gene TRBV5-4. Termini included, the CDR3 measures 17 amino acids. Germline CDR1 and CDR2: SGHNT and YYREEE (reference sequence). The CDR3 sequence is CASSLDGASLTYNERFV.

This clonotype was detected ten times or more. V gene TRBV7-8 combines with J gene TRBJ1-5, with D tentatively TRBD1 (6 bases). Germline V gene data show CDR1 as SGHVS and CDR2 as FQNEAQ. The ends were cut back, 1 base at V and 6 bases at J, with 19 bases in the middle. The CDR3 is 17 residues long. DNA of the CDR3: TGTGCCAGCAGCTTAGTGGGGGCCTATATATCGGGTCAGCCCCAGCATTTT. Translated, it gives CASSLVGAYISGQPQHF.

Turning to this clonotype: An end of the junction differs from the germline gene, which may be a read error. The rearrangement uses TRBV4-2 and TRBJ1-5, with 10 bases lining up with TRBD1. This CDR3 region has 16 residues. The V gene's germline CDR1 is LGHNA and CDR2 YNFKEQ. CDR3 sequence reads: CAISLAGTGDIQPQHF. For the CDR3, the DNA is TGTGCCATCAGCCTAGCCGGGACAGGGGATATTCAGCCCCAGCATTTT.

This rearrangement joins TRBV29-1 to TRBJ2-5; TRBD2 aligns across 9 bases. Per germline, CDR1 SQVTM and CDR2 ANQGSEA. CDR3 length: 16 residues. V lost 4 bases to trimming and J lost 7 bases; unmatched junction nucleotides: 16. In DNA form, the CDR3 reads TGCAGCGTTGTAGAAGGATCGTTAGCGGGAGTCGGGACCCAGTACTTC. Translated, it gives CSVVEGSLAGVGTQYF.

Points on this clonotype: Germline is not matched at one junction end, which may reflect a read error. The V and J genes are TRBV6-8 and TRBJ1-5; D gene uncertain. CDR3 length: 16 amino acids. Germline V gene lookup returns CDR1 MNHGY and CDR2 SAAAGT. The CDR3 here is CVSSRRATGGNQPQHF. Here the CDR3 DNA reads TGTGTCAGCAGCCGACGCGCCACCGGCGGCAATCAGCCCCAGCACTTT.

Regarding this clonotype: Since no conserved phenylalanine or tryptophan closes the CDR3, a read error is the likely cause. The CDR3 DNA reads as TGTGTCAGCAGTTGGAGAAGGGACAGGGCCCTTTACGAGCAGTACTAC. Translating gives CVSSWRRDRALYEQYY. The chain combines TRBV28 with TRBJ2-7; 9 nucleotides align to TRBD1. The CDR3 runs to 16 residues. The germline V gene encodes CDR1 MDHEN and CDR2 SYDVKM.